A selection of T cell receptor beta chains follows, all from one sample in a study of blood T cell repertoires in COVID-19. The table came from immunoSEQ multiplex PCR; TCRdb's copy has only in-frame clones and leaves some out. The sample holds about 38,000 clones; around four fifths are singletons and the top ten take around 4.9%. The specimen sequenced was peripheral blood. The source is a middle-aged man with active COVID-19. CDR3s include the opening cysteine and the closing phenylalanine or tryptophan. The D gene is left open where the match is weak. Only some rows state a clone size, as once, few, many or a class for expanded clones.

V gene: TRBV4-1
J gene: TRBJ1-2
clone size: NA
D gene: TRBD1
CDR3 protein: CASSQSPGTGSYGYTF
CDR3 DNA: TGCGCCAGCAGCCAGTCCCCAGGGACAGGGAGTTATGGCTACACCTTC

V gene: TRBV24-1
J gene: TRBJ1-4
clone size: NA
D gene: NA
CDR3 protein: CATSDPTGHNEKLFF
CDR3 DNA: TGTGCCACCAGTGACCCAACAGGGCATAATGAAAAACTGTTTTTT

V gene: TRBV7-9
J gene: TRBJ1-6
clone size: NA
D gene: TRBD1
CDR3 protein: CASSEGSPGGGNSPLHF
CDR3 DNA: TGTGCCAGCAGCGAGGGGTCTCCAGGGGGCGGTAATTCACCCCTCCACTTT

V gene: TRBV6-6
J gene: TRBJ2-5
clone size: NA
D gene: NA
CDR3 protein: CASRTRLGTQYF
CDR3 DNA: TGTGCCAGCAGGACTAGACTGGGGACCCAGTACTTC

V gene: TRBV5-1
J gene: TRBJ2-1
clone size: few
D gene: TRBD1
CDR3 protein: CASSLTIRGLGEQFF
CDR3 DNA: TGCGCCAGCAGTTTGACGATCAGGGGGCTAGGCGAGCAGTTCTTC

V gene: TRBV7-8
J gene: TRBJ2-7
clone size: NA
D gene: NA
CDR3 protein: CASSRWDIFYEQYF
CDR3 DNA: TGTGCCAGCAGCCGCTGGGACATCTTCTACGAGCAGTACTTC

V gene: TRBV20-1
J gene: TRBJ2-7
clone size: NA
D gene: NA
CDR3 protein: CIEGGGEQYF
CDR3 DNA: TGCATCGAAGGCGGTGGCGAGCAGTACTTC

V gene: TRBV5-8
J gene: TRBJ2-7
clone size: NA
D gene: NA
CDR3 protein: CASTQDRYEQYF
CDR3 DNA: TGTGCCAGCACCCAAGACAGGTACGAGCAGTACTTC

V gene: TRBV2
J gene: TRBJ2-3
clone size: NA
D gene: NA
CDR3 protein: CASSDQGSRKDTQYF
CDR3 DNA: TGTGCCAGCAGTGATCAGGGCAGTAGAAAAGATACGCAGTATTTT

V gene: TRBV6-6
J gene: TRBJ1-1
clone size: NA
D gene: NA
CDR3 protein: CASSYTGQGHTEAFF
CDR3 DNA: TGTGCCAGCAGCTACACTGGGCAGGGCCACACTGAAGCTTTCTTT

V gene: TRBV24-1
J gene: TRBJ2-3
clone size: NA
D gene: NA
CDR3 protein: CATSDHSTDTQYF
CDR3 DNA: TGTGCCACCAGTGATCATAGCACAGATACGCAGTATTTT

V gene: TRBV7-6
J gene: TRBJ1-1
clone size: few
D gene: TRBD1
CDR3 protein: CASSLPRTGAVMNTEAFF
CDR3 DNA: TGTGCCAGCAGCTTACCCCGGACAGGCGCCGTAATGAACACTGAAGCTTTCTTT

V gene: TRBV7-9
J gene: TRBJ1-2
clone size: NA
D gene: TRBD1
CDR3 protein: CASRKTGVDGYTF
CDR3 DNA: TGTGCCAGCAGGAAGACAGGGGTGGATGGCTACACCTTC

V gene: TRBV15
J gene: TRBJ1-4
clone size: NA
D gene: TRBD1
CDR3 protein: CATSRTGEWVEKLFF
CDR3 DNA: TGTGCCACCAGCAGAACAGGGGAATGGGTAGAAAAACTGTTTTTT

V gene: TRBV11-2
J gene: TRBJ2-7
clone size: NA
D gene: NA
CDR3 protein: CASSLVPGQEQYF
CDR3 DNA: TGTGCCAGCAGCTTAGTTCCCGGACAAGAGCAGTACTTC

V gene: TRBV24-1
J gene: TRBJ1-2
clone size: NA
D gene: NA
CDR3 protein: CATSDPARTDYGYTF
CDR3 DNA: TGTGCCACCAGTGATCCTGCTCGAACAGACTATGGCTACACCTTC

V gene: TRBV29-1
J gene: TRBJ1-2
clone size: NA
D gene: NA
CDR3 protein: CSAGHPGGYGYTF
CDR3 DNA: TGCAGCGCCGGACACCCGGGTGGCTATGGCTACACCTTC

V gene: TRBV28
J gene: TRBJ1-4
clone size: once
D gene: TRBD1
CDR3 protein: CASRKQGGNEKLFF
CDR3 DNA: TGTGCCAGCAGAAAACAGGGGGGTAATGAAAAACTGTTTTTT

V gene: TRBV6-2/TRBV6-3
J gene: TRBJ2-7
clone size: NA
D gene: NA
CDR3 protein: CASSYFDEQYF
CDR3 DNA: TGTGCCAGCAGTTACTTCGACGAGCAGTACTTC

V gene: TRBV11-2
J gene: TRBJ1-1
clone size: NA
D gene: TRBD1
CDR3 protein: CASSLEERRGLEAFF
CDR3 DNA: TGTGCCAGCAGCTTAGAGGAGCGCAGGGGGCTTGAAGCTTTCTTT

V gene: TRBV5-6
J gene: TRBJ2-1
clone size: NA
D gene: TRBD2
CDR3 protein: CASSFYGGDYNEQFF
CDR3 DNA: TGTGCCAGCAGCTTTTACGGGGGGGACTACAATGAGCAGTTCTTC

V gene: TRBV7-9
J gene: TRBJ1-2
clone size: NA
D gene: NA
CDR3 protein: CASSRRDTDRANYGYTF
CDR3 DNA: TGTGCCAGCAGCAGAAGGGATACGGACAGAGCTAACTATGGCTACACCTTC

V gene: TRBV28
J gene: TRBJ2-5
clone size: NA
D gene: NA
CDR3 protein: CASSLVSVATTQYF
CDR3 DNA: TGTGCCAGCAGTTTAGTGTCCGTAGCTACGACCCAGTACTTC

V gene: TRBV6-1
J gene: TRBJ2-5
clone size: NA
D gene: TRBD1
CDR3 protein: CASSEVVRGQKETQYF
CDR3 DNA: TGTGCCAGCAGTGAAGTCGTCAGGGGGCAAAAAGAGACCCAGTACTTC

V gene: TRBV29-1
J gene: TRBJ2-1
clone size: few
D gene: NA
CDR3 protein: CSVAVGRGSSYNEQFF
CDR3 DNA: TGCAGCGTTGCCGTCGGGCGGGGTAGCTCCTACAATGAGCAGTTCTTC

V gene: TRBV2
J gene: TRBJ1-2
clone size: NA
D gene: NA
CDR3 protein: CASRELETDGYTF
CDR3 DNA: TGTGCCAGCCGTGAGCTAGAGACGGATGGCTACACCTTC

V gene: TRBV6-6
J gene: TRBJ2-3
clone size: NA
D gene: NA
CDR3 protein: CASRWDSGRDTQYF
CDR3 DNA: TGTGCCAGCAGGTGGGACTCGGGTAGGGATACGCAGTATTTT